These 9 T cell receptor beta chains came from one sample sequenced in a study of T cells in women clearing cervical HPV infection. Sequencing used immunoSEQ multiplex PCR; TCRdb keeps in-frame clones, though not all of them. The sample has some 19,000 clones, and its top ten clones hold roughly a sixth. Sequenced material: blood buffy coat. These receptors were collected from a woman between 18 and 70 years old with a cervical HPV16 infection that either progressed to CIN3+ or cleared (not recorded which).

Worth noting for this clone: The CDR3 end falls 3 residues outside the read, so it is completed with the germline J gene. The chain is built from TRBV20-1 and TRBJ2-7; D perhaps matches TRBD1 (6 bases). Trimming cost V 4 bases and J 4 bases, with 14 bases left between them. This CDR3 comprises 13 residues. Germline-derived CDR1 and CDR2 are DFQATT and SNEGSKA (reference sequence). The sequenced CDR3 bases are TGCAGTGCTATCCGGGACAAACCTTACGAG. It yields the protein CSAIRDKPYE. The complete CDR3 reads CSAIRDKPYEQYF.

With regard to this clone: The read comes to an end 3 residues before the CDR3 does, leaving the germline J gene to fill in the end. V usage is TRBV19 and J usage is TRBJ2-2; tentatively, D is TRBD1 (5 bases). This CDR3 is 13 amino acids long. Trimming cost V 2 bases and J 6 bases, with 7 bases left between them. Germline V gives CDR1 LNHDA, CDR2 SQIVND (reference sequence). CDR3 DNA (partial): TGTGCCAGTAGTATAAAAGGGGCCGGGGAG. Translated: CASSIKGAGE. The CDR3 reads in full as CASSIKGAGELFF.

CDR3 DNA (partial): TGTGCCAGTAGTGAGACAAGGGCCTACGAG. Protein sequence: CASSETRAYE. The complete CDR3 reads CASSETRAYEQYF. The rearrangement joins TRBV19 to TRBJ2-7; D gene uncertain. The sequence runs out 3 residues before the end of the CDR3; the remainder is reconstructed from the germline J gene. The CDR3 sequence is 13 residues long. Germline assignment: CDR1 LNHDA and CDR2 SQIVND (reference sequence). V dropped 5 bases and J dropped 2 bases, with 10 bases sitting between them.

Note on this clone: The read falls 3 residues short of the CDR3 end, and the missing part is taken from the germline J gene. The chain has TRBV20-1 and TRBJ2-5, with D possibly matching TRBD1 (6 bases). Germline assignment: CDR1 DFQATT and CDR2 SNEGSKA (reference sequence). The CDR3 extends over 13 amino acids. With 0 bases removed from V and 5 bases from J, the gap between germline ends came to 10 bases. The sequenced CDR3 bases are TGCAGTGCTAGAGATTGGCAGGGGGAGACC. This sequence encodes CSARDWQGET. The whole CDR3 sequence is CSARDWQGETQYF.

About this clone itself: The sequenced fragment ends 3 residues before the CDR3 boundary, so the rest is inferred from the germline J gene. This chain joins TRBV19 and TRBJ1-5, with 8 bases lining up with TRBD1. The germline CDR1 and CDR2 sequences are LNHDA and SQIVND (reference sequence). The V and J ends lost 1 base and 6 bases, in that order; junction bases with no gene match: 8. The CDR3 length is 16 residues. The part of the CDR3 DNA that was read is TGTGCCAGTAGTATAGTTAGGACAGGGCGAAGTCAGCCC. Translation gives CASSIVRTGRSQP. The complete CDR3 reads CASSIVRTGRSQPQHF.

A note on this clone: The read ends 3 residues early relative to the CDR3; the germline J gene fills the gap. The chain combines TRBV7-9 with TRBJ1-2; D call uncertain. The CDR3 has 11 residues. The germline V gene has CDR1 SEHNR and CDR2 FQNEAQ (reference sequence). The CDR3 here is CASSESDTYTF. Partial CDR3 DNA: TGTGCCAGCAGCGAATCAGATACC.

On this clone itself: The DNA ends 3 residues before the CDR3 does, and the rest of the CDR3 is filled in from the germline J gene. The rearrangement uses TRBV7-7 and TRBJ2-5; D not certain. Germline-derived CDR1 and CDR2 are SSHAT and FNYEAQ (reference sequence). V gave up 2 bases and J gave up 2 bases, with 12 bases separating them. The CDR3 extends over 15 amino acids. The CDR3 sequence: CASSLIDTTQETQYF. CDR3 DNA (partial): TGTGCCAGCAGCTTAATTGATACCACACAAGAGACC.

Notes on this clone: The read ends 3 residues before the CDR3 terminus; that terminus is restored from the germline J gene. The V gene is TRBV20-1, the J gene TRBJ1-5, with TRBD1 matching 9 bases. Germline CDR1 and CDR2: DFQATT and SNEGSKA (reference sequence). This CDR3 is built from 15 residues. V was clipped by 5 bases and J by 7 bases; unmatched bases: 12. The sequenced CDR3 bases are TGCAGTGCTTTCGCGCCACAGGGGGCACAACAGCCC. This codes for CSAFAPQGAQQP. The whole CDR3 region reads CSAFAPQGAQQPQHF.

Turning to this clone: The sequence runs out 3 residues before the end of the CDR3; the remainder is reconstructed from the germline J gene. This chain links TRBV7-8 with TRBJ1-5; D is uncertain. V was shortened by 8 bases and J by 7 bases, with 9 bases between the two germline ends. The germline CDR1 and CDR2 sequences are SGHVS and FQNEAQ. CDR3 length: 11 amino acids. The covered CDR3 bases are TGTGCCAGCGGACTTAAACAGCCC. Translation: CASGLKQP. The whole CDR3 reads CASGLKQPQHF.